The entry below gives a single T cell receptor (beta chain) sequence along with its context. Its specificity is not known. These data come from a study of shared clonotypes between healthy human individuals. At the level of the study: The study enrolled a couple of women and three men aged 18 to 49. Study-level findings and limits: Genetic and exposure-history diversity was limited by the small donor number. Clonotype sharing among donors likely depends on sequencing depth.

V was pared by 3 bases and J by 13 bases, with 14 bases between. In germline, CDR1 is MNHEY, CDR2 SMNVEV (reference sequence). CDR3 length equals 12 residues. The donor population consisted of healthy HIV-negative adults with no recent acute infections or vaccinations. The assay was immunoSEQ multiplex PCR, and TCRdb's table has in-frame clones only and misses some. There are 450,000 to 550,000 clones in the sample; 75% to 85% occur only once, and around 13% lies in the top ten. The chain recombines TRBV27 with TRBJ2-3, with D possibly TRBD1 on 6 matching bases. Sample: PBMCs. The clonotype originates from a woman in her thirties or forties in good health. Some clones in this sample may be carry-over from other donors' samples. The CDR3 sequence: CASSFGQTGEYF. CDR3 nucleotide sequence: TGTGCCAGCAGTTTTGGACAGACCGGGGAGTATTTT.